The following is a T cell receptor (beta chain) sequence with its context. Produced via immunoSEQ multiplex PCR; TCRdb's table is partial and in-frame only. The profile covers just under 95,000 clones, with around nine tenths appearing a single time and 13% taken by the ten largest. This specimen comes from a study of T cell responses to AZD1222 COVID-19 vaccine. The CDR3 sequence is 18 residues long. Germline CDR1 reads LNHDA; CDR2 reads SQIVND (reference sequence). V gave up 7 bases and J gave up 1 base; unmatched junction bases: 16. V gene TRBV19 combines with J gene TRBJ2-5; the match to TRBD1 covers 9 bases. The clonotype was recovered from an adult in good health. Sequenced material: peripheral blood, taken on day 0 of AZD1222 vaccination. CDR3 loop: CASKSRAGTGKFQETQYF. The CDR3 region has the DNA TGTGCCAGTAAAAGCCGAGCGGGGACAGGGAAATTCCAAGAGACCCAGTACTTC.